The 27 T cell receptor beta chains presented below share a single source sample, sequenced in a study of lymphopenia after photon versus proton radiotherapy. Clones were read by immunoSEQ multiplex PCR, and TCRdb kept only the in-frame ones, dropping some. The table lists 50,000 to 60,000 clones, around 90% of them singletons. This sample comprised peripheral blood, obtained from a patient treated with photon-based radiotherapy. The source is a woman aged 40-49 years with cholangiocarcinoma.

This chain joins TRBV19 and TRBJ1-5, with 10 bases lining up with TRBD1. This CDR3 has 15 amino acids. Unmatched junction bases numbered 10, after V lost 11 bases and J lost 3 bases. The germline gives CDR1 LNHDA, CDR2 SQIVND (reference sequence). This chain's CDR3 is CAGGTGQGLNQPQHF. The CDR3 bases are TGTGCCGGGGGAACGGGACAGGGGCTCAATCAGCCCCAGCATTTT.

V gene TRBV9 combines with J gene TRBJ1-1; 7 nucleotides match TRBD1. The ends lost 0 bases at V and 0 bases at J; junction bases unmatched: 2. The CDR3 spans 15 residues. The germline V gene encodes CDR1 SGDLS and CDR2 YYNGEE. Here the CDR3 DNA reads TGTGCCAGCAGCGTAGGGACAGGATTGAACACTGAAGCTTTCTTT. This sequence encodes CASSVGTGLNTEAFF.

J is TRBJ1-3 and V is TRBV6-1; the D gene is possibly TRBD1 (6 bases). CDR3 length: 13 residues. Germline CDR1 MNHNS, CDR2 SASEGT. The V end was cut by 4 bases, the J end by 4 bases, with 8 bases between. Written as DNA, the CDR3 is TGTGCCAGCAGTGTCGGACAGGGAAACACCATATATTTT. This codes for CASSVGQGNTIYF.

The rearrangement links TRBV5-1 to TRBJ2-1; D is unclear. Germline CDR1 is SGHRS and CDR2 is YFSETQ. V was cut by 4 bases and J by 5 bases, with 10 bases left in between. The CDR3 totals 13 residues. The CDR3 DNA reads as TGCGCCAGCAGCCTGCTTGTGAACAATGAGCAGTTCTTC. Translation: CASSLLVNNEQFF.

V and J are TRBV19 and TRBJ1-2; 9 bases map to TRBD1. After removal of 5 bases from V and 4 bases from J, the junction contained 8 bases not matched to a gene. Germline V CDR1 and CDR2: LNHDA, SQIVND (reference sequence). The CDR3 is 15 amino acids. This CDR3 is CASSPAGQGIYGYTF. The CDR3 region has the DNA TGTGCCAGTAGTCCCGCCGGACAGGGGATCTATGGCTACACCTTC.

The genes are TRBV5-1 and TRBJ1-4, with 9 bases identical to TRBD1. Per the germline V gene, CDR1 is SGHRS and CDR2 is YFSETQ. This CDR3 is built from 17 residues. The V gene end was trimmed by 4 bases and the J gene end by 6 bases; junction bases not matched to a gene: 13. CDR3 in DNA: TGCGCCAGCAGCCCTGGGACAGGGAATTTGGGTGATGAAAAACTGTTTTTT. Its protein product is CASSPGTGNLGDEKLFF.

The chain recombines TRBV7-2 with TRBJ1-1; TRBD1 is a possible D gene (5 bases). Germline V gives CDR1 SGHTA, CDR2 FQGNSA. The CDR3 is 14 residues long. The germline V and J ends were trimmed by 2 bases and 2 bases, with 9 bases remaining between them. The CDR3 region has the DNA TGTGCCAGCAGCTTACTACAGGTTAACACTGAAGCTTTCTTT. It specifies CASSLLQVNTEAFF.

The CDR3 sequence is CASKGDLGLDTQYF. The CDR3 nucleotides are TGCGCCAGCAAAGGGGACCTCGGTTTGGATACGCAGTATTTT. The chain uses TRBV5-1 and TRBJ2-3; D tentatively fits TRBD1 or TRBD2 (5 bases each). There are 14 residues in the CDR3. The V end was cut by 6 bases, the J end by 6 bases, with 17 bases between. CDR1 is SGHRS and CDR2 is YFSETQ in the germline V gene.

The chain carries TRBV9 and TRBJ2-2; D remains ambiguous. V was cut by 0 bases and J by 3 bases, with 6 bases left in between. Germline V gene lookup returns CDR1 SGDLS and CDR2 YYNGEE. There are 14 residues in the CDR3. The CDR3 bases are TGTGCCAGCAGCGTAGCGGCAGACACCGGGGAGCTGTTTTTT. Translated, it gives CASSVAADTGELFF.

V is TRBV7-6 and J is TRBJ2-7; TRBD2 is a possible D gene (5 bases). Germline CDR1 reads SGHVS; CDR2 reads FNYEAQ. Trimming pared 1 base from V and 7 bases from J, leaving 11 bases between. The CDR3 has 13 amino acids. The CDR3, as DNA: TGTGCCAGCAGCTTAGGTCGGGGATCGGAGCAGTACTTC. It specifies CASSLGRGSEQYF.

V and J are TRBV11-3 and TRBJ2-7; unclear D gene. The V gene's germline CDR1 is SGHNT and CDR2 YENEEA. The ends were cut back, 5 bases at V and 4 bases at J, with 21 bases in the middle. CDR3 length equals 16 residues. The CDR3 region is CASSPPPGRQGYEQYF. Here the CDR3 DNA reads TGTGCCAGCAGCCCCCCCCCGGGTCGTCAAGGGTACGAGCAGTACTTC.

This chain joins TRBV7-3 and TRBJ2-1; tentative D call: TRBD1 (8 bases). V was clipped by 2 bases and J by 4 bases, with 12 bases between them. CDR3 length: 15 residues. The germline V gene has CDR1 SGHTA and CDR2 FQGTGA. In DNA, the CDR3 is TGTGCCAGCAGCTTATTACAGGGGGGGTACAATGAGCAGTTCTTC. Its translation: CASSLLQGGYNEQFF. Based on the CDR3 plus reference TRBV7-3 and TRBJ2-1, the full variable domain is GAGVSQTPSNKVTEKGKYVELRCDPISGHTALYWYRQSLGQGPEFLIYFQGTGAADDSGLPNDRFFAVRPEGSVSTLKIQRTERGDSAVYLCASSLLQGGYNEQFFGPGTRLTVL.

The chain links TRBV10-3 to TRBJ2-1; either TRBD1 or TRBD2 may fit D (6 bases each). The V end lost 5 bases, the J end lost 4 bases, and 12 bases lay between the germline ends. CDR3 length: 14 amino acids. Germline-derived CDR1 and CDR2 are ENHRY and SYGVKD. CDR3 DNA: TGTGCCATCAGTAGGGGGGTGCGATACAATGAGCAGTTCTTC. Translated, it gives CAISRGVRYNEQFF.

DNA for the CDR3: TGCGCCAGCAGCCTGCTTGGGGGACTGACAGGGGTAAATTCACCCCTCCACTTT. This translates into CASSLLGGLTGVNSPLHF. The chain links TRBV5-1 to TRBJ1-6; 8 bases are a match to TRBD1. The junction had 16 bases not matched to a gene; V was cut back by 4 bases and J by 7 bases. Germline CDR1 reads SGHRS; CDR2 reads YFSETQ. The CDR3 extends over 18 amino acids.

The chain combines TRBV11-2 with TRBJ1-1, with D possibly TRBD1 on 6 matching bases. Looked up from germline, CDR1 is SGHAT and CDR2 is FQNNGV. The CDR3 is made up of 14 amino acids. The V end was cut by 5 bases, the J end by 1 base, with 11 bases between. CDR3 sequence: CASSAEGGNTEAFF. The DNA for the CDR3 is TGTGCCAGCAGCGCCGAGGGGGGGAACACTGAAGCTTTCTTT. Complete variable domain (other parts from reference TRBV11-2 and TRBJ1-1): EAGVAQSPRYKIIEKRQSVAFWCNPISGHATLYWYQQILGQGPKLLIQFQNNGVVDDSQLPKDRFSAERLKGVDSTLKIQPAKLEDSAVYLCASSAEGGNTEAFFGQGTRLTVV.

This sequence joins TRBV19 and TRBJ1-6; D ambiguous. Trimming shortened V by 1 base and J by 6 bases, and 4 bases separated the two germline ends. Germline V gives CDR1 LNHDA, CDR2 SQIVND (reference sequence). This CDR3 region has 13 residues. In DNA form, the CDR3 reads TGTGCCAGTAGTATAGTCTTTAATTCACCCCTCCACTTT. Translated: CASSIVFNSPLHF. Based on the CDR3 plus reference TRBV19 and TRBJ1-6, the full variable domain is DGGITQSPKYLFRKEGQNVTLSCEQNLNHDAMYWYRQDPGQGLRLIYYSQIVNDFQKGDIAEGYSVSREKKESFPLTVTSAQKNPTAFYLCASSIVFNSPLHFGNGTRLTVT.

The rearrangement uses TRBV25-1 and TRBJ1-1, with 7 bases fitting TRBD1. The CDR3 totals 13 residues. The V and J ends lost 6 bases and 5 bases, in that order; junction bases with no gene match: 6. Per the germline V gene, CDR1 is MGHDK and CDR2 is SYGVNS. CDR3 loop: CASRRGLLTEAFF. In nucleotides, the CDR3 is TGTGCCAGCAGAAGGGGGCTTTTAACTGAAGCTTTCTTT.

The rearrangement links TRBV29-1 to TRBJ1-1; TRBD1 might be the D (6 bases). Trimming cost V 4 bases and J 0 bases, with 12 bases left between them. The CDR3 runs to 14 residues. Germline loops: CDR1 SQVTM, CDR2 ANQGSEA. For the CDR3, the DNA is TGCAGCGTTGGCAGGGACACCATGAACACTGAAGCTTTCTTT. This encodes CSVGRDTMNTEAFF.

This rearrangement joins TRBV4-1 to TRBJ2-7, with 7 nucleotides matching TRBD1. From germline, CDR1 is MGHRA and CDR2 YSYEKL. The CDR3 runs to 16 residues. Trimming at V came to 3 bases and at J to 5 bases, leaving 13 bases not matched to a gene. CDR3 region: CASSQFRGGRLNEQYF. DNA of the CDR3: TGCGCCAGCAGCCAGTTTAGAGGGGGCAGGTTAAACGAGCAGTACTTC.

This clone has a handful of counts. The rearrangement joins TRBV6-1 to TRBJ2-7, with D possibly matching TRBD1 (5 bases). Trimming removed 5 bases from V and 3 bases from J, with 11 bases in between. The CDR3 consists of 13 residues. CDR1 and CDR2 (germline): MNHNS, SASEGT. The DNA for the CDR3 is TGTGCCAGCAGTTTCTCGACAGACTACGAGCAGTACTTC. As protein: CASSFSTDYEQYF.

In this sample, this clone turned up once. J is TRBJ2-3 and V is TRBV4-1; 16 bases fit TRBD2. In germline, CDR1 is MGHRA, CDR2 YSYEKL. The CDR3 covers 18 residues. Trimming cost V 4 bases and J 4 bases; bases outside gene matches: 8. The CDR3 bases are TGCGCCAGCAGCCTCATAGGGACTAGCGGGGGGGGTGCAGATACGCAGTATTTT. It is translated as CASSLIGTSGGGADTQYF.

The J gene is TRBJ2-1, the V gene TRBV19; TRBD2 aligns across 13 bases. With 5 bases clipped from V and 9 bases from J, the junction kept 7 bases outside the gene matches. The germline V gene encodes CDR1 LNHDA and CDR2 SQIVND (reference sequence). This CDR3 spans 15 amino acids. CDR3 sequence: CASSFTSGGAFEQFF. In DNA, the CDR3 is TGTGCCAGTAGTTTCACTAGCGGGGGGGCTTTTGAGCAGTTCTTC.

V gene TRBV6-6 combines with J gene TRBJ2-1; D is unresolved. Germline V lookup: CDR1 MNHNY, CDR2 SVGAGI (reference sequence). V lost 6 bases and J 4 bases, leaving 7 bases between the germline ends. This CDR3 contains 12 residues. In DNA form, the CDR3 reads TGTGCCAGCAGGTCATTATACAATGAGCAGTTCTTC. Protein sequence: CASRSLYNEQFF.

The chain links TRBV7-9 to TRBJ2-7; 8 nucleotides align to TRBD1. The V segment lost 8 bases and the J segment 7 bases; nucleotides outside the gene matches: 7. Germline V gene sequence: CDR1 SEHNR, CDR2 FQNEAQ (reference sequence). This CDR3 is 12 amino acids long. CDR3 sequence (DNA): TGTGCCAGCCGGGACAGGTTGGGGGAGCAGTACTTC. Translated, it gives CASRDRLGEQYF.

By frequency in the sample, this clone is medium-sized (0.01 to 0.1%). The J gene is TRBJ1-1, the V gene TRBV9, with D perhaps matching TRBD1 (5 bases). The length of the CDR3 is 14 residues. Germline-derived CDR1 and CDR2 are SGDLS and YYNGEE. V gave up 3 bases and J gave up 4 bases, with 13 bases separating them. CDR3 protein: CASSATIGGTEAFF. The CDR3 DNA reads as TGTGCCAGCAGCGCGACCATTGGGGGCACTGAAGCTTTCTTT.

The chain joins TRBV18 to TRBJ1-2, with a possible D match to TRBD1 (6 bases). The CDR3 spans 14 residues. Germline loops: CDR1 KGHSH, CDR2 LQKENI. Deletions cut 1 base from V and 7 bases from J, with 13 bases between. The CDR3 here is CASSPRETGVGYTF. CDR3 coding DNA: TGTGCCAGCTCACCACGGGAGACAGGTGTTGGCTACACCTTC.

V gene TRBV5-6 combines with J gene TRBJ1-2; D ambiguous. Trimming pared 3 bases from V and 3 bases from J, leaving 12 bases between. The CDR3 has 14 residues. Germline lookup yields CDR1 SGHDT and CDR2 YYEEEE. CDR3 nucleotide sequence: TGTGCCAGCAGCTCCACGGGGAAGGACTATGGCTACACCTTC. It translates to CASSSTGKDYGYTF.